This T cell receptor (beta chain) was identified during a study of cytomegalovirus exposure and HLA in healthy donors. General study points: Specificity for CMV antigens was confirmed in vitro for a few of the CMV-associated chains. Generally TCR sequences proved uncommon, though certain public TCRs appeared in numerous donors.

As for this clone: The antigen remains undetermined.

Germline-derived CDR1 and CDR2 are SGHRS and YFSETQ. V was cut by 1 base and J by 2 bases, with 12 bases left in between. This CDR3 contains 15 residues. Separate from the approximately 700-subject first cohort was the 120-subject validation cohort, to which the donors belonged. Sequencing was performed with immunoSEQ multiplex PCR; in TCRdb, only in-frame clones are kept and a portion is missing. This table holds about 140,000 clones, 84% found once. This sequence was found in a woman aged 30 to 39 in good health and CMV-seronegative. What was sequenced was PBMCs. The genes are TRBV5-1 and TRBJ1-1, with TRBD1 as a possible D gene (5 bases). The CDR3 DNA reads TGCGCCAGCAGCTTGATAGGGGCGACTAACACTGAAGCTTTCTTT. This encodes CASSLIGATNTEAFF. Drawing the rest from reference TRBV5-1 and TRBJ1-1, the complete variable domain is KAGVTQTPRYLIKTRGQQVTLSCSPISGHRSVSWYQQTPGQGLQFLFEYFSETQRNKGNFPGRFSGRQFSNSRSEMNVSTLELGDSALYLCASSLIGATNTEAFFGQGTRLTVV.